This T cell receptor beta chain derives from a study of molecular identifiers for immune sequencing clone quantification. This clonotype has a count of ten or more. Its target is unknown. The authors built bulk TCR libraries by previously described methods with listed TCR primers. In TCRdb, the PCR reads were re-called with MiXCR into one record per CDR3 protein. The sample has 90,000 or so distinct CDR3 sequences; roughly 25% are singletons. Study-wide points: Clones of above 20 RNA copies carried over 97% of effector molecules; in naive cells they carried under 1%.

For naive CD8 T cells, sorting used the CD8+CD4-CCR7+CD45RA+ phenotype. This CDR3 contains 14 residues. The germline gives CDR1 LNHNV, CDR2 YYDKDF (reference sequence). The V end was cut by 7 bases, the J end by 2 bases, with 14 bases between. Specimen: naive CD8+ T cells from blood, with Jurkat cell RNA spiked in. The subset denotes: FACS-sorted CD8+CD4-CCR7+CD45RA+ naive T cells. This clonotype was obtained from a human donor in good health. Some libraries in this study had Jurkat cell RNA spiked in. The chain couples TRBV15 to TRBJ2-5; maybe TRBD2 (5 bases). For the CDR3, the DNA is TGTGCCACCACTCAACGGACTTTACAAGAGACCCAGTACTTC. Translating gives CATTQRTLQETQYF.